This T cell receptor beta chain was profiled in a study of T cell changes during pregnancy in multiple sclerosis. CDR1 is SGHAT and CDR2 is FQNNGV in the germline V gene. This CDR3 is 14 amino acids long. Trimming took off 2 bases at V and 1 base at J, with 8 bases between the two ends. Assay used: immunoSEQ multiplex PCR; TCRdb lists only in-frame clones, some missing. The sample yields about 53,000 clones, around 90% seen once. This sequence was found in a female donor with multiple sclerosis, enrolled in a pregnancy study. Source: CD4+ T cells from peripheral blood mononuclear cells, taken in the third trimester of pregnancy. The J gene is TRBJ1-2, the V gene TRBV11-2; no firm D call. The CDR3 sequence is CASSLLVNNYGYTF. The CDR3 coding sequence is TGTGCCAGCAGCTTACTCGTTAATAACTATGGCTACACCTTC.